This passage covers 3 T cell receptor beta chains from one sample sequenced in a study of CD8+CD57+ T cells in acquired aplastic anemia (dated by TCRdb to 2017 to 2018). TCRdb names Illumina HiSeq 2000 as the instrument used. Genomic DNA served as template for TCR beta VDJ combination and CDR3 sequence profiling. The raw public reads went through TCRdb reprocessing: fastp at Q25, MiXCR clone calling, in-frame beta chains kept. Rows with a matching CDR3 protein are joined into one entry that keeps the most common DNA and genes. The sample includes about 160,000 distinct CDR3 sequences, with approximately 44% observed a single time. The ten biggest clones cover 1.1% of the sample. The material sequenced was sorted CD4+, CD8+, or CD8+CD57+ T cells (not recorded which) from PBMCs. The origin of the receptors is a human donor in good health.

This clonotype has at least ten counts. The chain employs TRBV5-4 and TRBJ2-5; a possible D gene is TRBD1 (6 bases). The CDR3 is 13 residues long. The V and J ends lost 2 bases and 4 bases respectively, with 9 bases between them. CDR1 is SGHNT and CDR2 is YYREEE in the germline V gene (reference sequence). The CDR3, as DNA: TGTGCCAGCAGCTTCAAAGGGGGAGAGACCCAGTACTTC. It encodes CASSFKGGETQYF.

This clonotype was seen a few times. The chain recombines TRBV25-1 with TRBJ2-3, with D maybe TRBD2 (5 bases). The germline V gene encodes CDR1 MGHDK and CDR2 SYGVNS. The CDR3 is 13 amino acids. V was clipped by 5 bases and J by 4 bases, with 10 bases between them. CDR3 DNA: TGTGCCAGCAGTAAGACTATTTCAGATACGCAGTATTTT. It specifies CASSKTISDTQYF.

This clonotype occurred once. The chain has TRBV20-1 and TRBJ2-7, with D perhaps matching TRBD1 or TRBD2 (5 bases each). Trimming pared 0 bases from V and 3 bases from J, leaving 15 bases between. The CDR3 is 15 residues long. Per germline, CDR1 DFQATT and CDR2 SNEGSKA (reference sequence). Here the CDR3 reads CSAREGPVGDYEQYF. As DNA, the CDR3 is TGCAGTGCTAGAGAGGGACCAGTGGGAGACTACGAGCAGTACTTC.